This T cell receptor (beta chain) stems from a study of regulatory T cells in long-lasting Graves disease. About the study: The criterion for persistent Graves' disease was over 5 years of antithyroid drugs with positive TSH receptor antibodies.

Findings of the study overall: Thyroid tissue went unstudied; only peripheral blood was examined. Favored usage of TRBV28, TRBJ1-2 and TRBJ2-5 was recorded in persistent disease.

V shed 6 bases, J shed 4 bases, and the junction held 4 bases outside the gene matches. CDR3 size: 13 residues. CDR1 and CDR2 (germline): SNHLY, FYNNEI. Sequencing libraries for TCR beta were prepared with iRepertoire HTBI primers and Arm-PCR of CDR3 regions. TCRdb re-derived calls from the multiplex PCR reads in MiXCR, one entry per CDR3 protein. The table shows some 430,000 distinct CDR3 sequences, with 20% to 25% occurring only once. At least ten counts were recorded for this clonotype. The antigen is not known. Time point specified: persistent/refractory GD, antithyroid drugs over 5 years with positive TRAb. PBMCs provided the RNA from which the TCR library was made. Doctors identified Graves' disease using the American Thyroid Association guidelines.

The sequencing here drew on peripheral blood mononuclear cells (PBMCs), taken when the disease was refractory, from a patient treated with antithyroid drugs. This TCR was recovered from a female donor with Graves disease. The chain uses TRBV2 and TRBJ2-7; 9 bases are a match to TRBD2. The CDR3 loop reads CASRGTSWYEQYF. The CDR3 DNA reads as TGTGCCAGCAGGGGGACTAGCTGGTACGAGCAGTACTTC.